These 5 T cell receptor beta chains came from one sample sequenced in a study of blood T cell repertoires in COVID-19. Clones were read by immunoSEQ multiplex PCR, and TCRdb kept only the in-frame ones, dropping some. The sample records about 70,000 clones, 70% to 90% being singletons. Sequencing was performed on peripheral blood. These receptors were collected from a human donor in a cohort sampled during active COVID-19.

The chain is built from TRBV5-1 and TRBJ1-1, with 7 nucleotides matching TRBD1. V lost 0 bases to trimming and J lost 7 bases; unmatched junction nucleotides: 0. The CDR3 is 12 residues long. In germline, CDR1 is SGHRS, CDR2 YFSETQ. CDR3 DNA: TGCGCCAGCAGCTTGGACAGGGGTGAAGCTTTCTTT. It is translated as CASSLDRGEAFF.

This clone has just one count. The chain is built from TRBV5-1 and TRBJ1-4, with 8 bases fitting TRBD1. Losses at the gene ends were 3 bases for V and 8 bases for J; bases not matched to a gene: 9. Germline CDR1 is SGHRS and CDR2 is YFSETQ. The CDR3 has 15 amino acids. This CDR3 is CASSYSQGDGEKLFF. The CDR3 DNA is TGCGCCAGCAGCTACTCACAGGGGGACGGGGAAAAACTGTTTTTT.

This chain links TRBV28 with TRBJ1-3; 7 nucleotides agree with TRBD1. This CDR3 has 21 residues. V gave up 5 bases and J gave up 0 bases; unmatched junction bases: 22. CDR1 is MDHEN, CDR2 SYDVKM, per germline. The CDR3 protein is CASSPPRPSRGSPISGNTIYF. In DNA, the CDR3 is TGTGCCAGCAGTCCTCCGAGGCCTAGCAGGGGGTCTCCCATCTCTGGAAACACCATATATTTT.

The genes are TRBV5-1 and TRBJ2-2; tentatively, D is TRBD1 (6 bases). From germline, CDR1 is SGHRS and CDR2 YFSETQ. The CDR3 contains 13 residues. With 7 bases removed from V and 4 bases from J, the gap between germline ends came to 11 bases. The CDR3 loop is CASSGQSTGELFF. CDR3 DNA: TGCGCCAGCTCCGGACAGAGCACCGGGGAGCTGTTTTTT.

The chain combines TRBV27 with TRBJ1-4, with a tentative D call TRBD1 (5 bases). V lost 5 bases, J lost 8 bases, and 18 bases lay in between. Germline V lookup: CDR1 MNHEY, CDR2 SMNVEV (reference sequence). CDR3 length: 15 amino acids. CDR3 sequence: CASSRNRPVGEKLFF. CDR3 coding DNA: TGTGCCAGCAGTAGGAACAGGCCCGTAGGCGAAAAACTGTTTTTT.